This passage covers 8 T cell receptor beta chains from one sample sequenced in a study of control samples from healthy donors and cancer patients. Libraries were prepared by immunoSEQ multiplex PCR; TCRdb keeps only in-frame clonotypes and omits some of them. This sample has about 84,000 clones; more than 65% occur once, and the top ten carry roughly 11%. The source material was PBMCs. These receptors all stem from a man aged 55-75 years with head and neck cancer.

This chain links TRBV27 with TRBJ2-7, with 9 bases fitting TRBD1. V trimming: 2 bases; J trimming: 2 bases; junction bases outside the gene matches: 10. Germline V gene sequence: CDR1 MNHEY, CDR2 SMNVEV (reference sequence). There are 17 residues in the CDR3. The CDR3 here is CASSLLGGQGPTYEQYF. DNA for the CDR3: TGTGCCAGCAGTTTACTAGGGGGACAGGGTCCAACCTACGAGCAGTACTTC.

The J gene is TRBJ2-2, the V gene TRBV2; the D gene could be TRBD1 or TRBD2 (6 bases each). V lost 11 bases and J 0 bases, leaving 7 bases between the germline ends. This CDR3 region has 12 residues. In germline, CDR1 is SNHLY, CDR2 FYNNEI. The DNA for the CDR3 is TGTGCCGGGGGGCCGAACACCGGGGAGCTGTTTTTT. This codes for CAGGPNTGELFF.

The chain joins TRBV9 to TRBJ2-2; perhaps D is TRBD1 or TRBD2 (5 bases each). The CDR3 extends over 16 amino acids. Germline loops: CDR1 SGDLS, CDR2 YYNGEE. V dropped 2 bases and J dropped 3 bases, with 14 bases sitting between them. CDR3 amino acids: CASSVAGTYYTGELFF. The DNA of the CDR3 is TGTGCCAGCAGCGTCGCCGGGACGTATTACACCGGGGAGCTGTTTTTT.

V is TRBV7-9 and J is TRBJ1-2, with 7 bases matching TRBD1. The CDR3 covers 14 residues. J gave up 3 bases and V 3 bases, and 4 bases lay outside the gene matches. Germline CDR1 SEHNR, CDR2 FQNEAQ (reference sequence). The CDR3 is CASSLTGSDYGYTF. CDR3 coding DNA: TGTGCCAGCAGCTTGACAGGGAGCGACTATGGCTACACCTTC.

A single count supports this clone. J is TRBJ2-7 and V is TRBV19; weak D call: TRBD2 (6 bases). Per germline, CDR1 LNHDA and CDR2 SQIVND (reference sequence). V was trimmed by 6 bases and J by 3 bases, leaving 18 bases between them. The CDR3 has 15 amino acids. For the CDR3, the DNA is TGTGCCAGTAGAGACATAGGCGGGAATGTCTACGAGCAGTACTTC. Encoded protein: CASRDIGGNVYEQYF.

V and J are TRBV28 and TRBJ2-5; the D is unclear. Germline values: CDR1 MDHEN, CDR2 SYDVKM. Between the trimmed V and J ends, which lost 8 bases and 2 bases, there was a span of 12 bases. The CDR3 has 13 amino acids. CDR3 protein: CASGQGSQETQYF. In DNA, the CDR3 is TGTGCCAGCGGGCAAGGGTCACAAGAGACCCAGTACTTC.

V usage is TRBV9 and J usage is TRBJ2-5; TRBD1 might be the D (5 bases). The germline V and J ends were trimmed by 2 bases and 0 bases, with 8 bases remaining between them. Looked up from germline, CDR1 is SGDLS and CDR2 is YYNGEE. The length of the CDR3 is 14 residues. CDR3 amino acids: CASSVSTDQETQYF. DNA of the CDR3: TGTGCCAGCAGCGTCTCGACAGACCAAGAGACCCAGTACTTC.

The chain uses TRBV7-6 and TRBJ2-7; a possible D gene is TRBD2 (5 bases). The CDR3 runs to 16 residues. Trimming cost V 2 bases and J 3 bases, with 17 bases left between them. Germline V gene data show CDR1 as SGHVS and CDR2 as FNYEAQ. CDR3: CASSLMGGSHFYEQYF. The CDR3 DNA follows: TGTGCCAGCAGCTTAATGGGCGGGTCCCACTTCTACGAGCAGTACTTC.